The entry that follows covers one T cell receptor (beta chain) sequence. Its antigen remains unknown. The germline gives CDR1 GTSNPN, CDR2 SVGIG (reference sequence). Trimming took 7 bases from V and 3 from J, leaving 15 bases between them. The CDR3 runs to 13 residues. Partitioning of CD4+ cells yielded a CD45RA+ naive subset and a CD45RA-negative memory subset. The entry originates in a study of shared clonotypes between healthy human individuals. General study points: Only a few donors were included, so the genetic and exposure-history diversity represented was limited. A reduction in generation probabilities was seen for non-shared clonotypes relative to those shared by all four donors. Across four donors, naive CD4 shared roughly 5.1%, naive CD8 under 4%, memory CD4 roughly 2.5%, memory CD8 0.4%.

The repertoire was sequenced with immunoSEQ multiplex PCR; TCRdb's copy has only in-frame clones and lacks some. The sample lists about 980,000 clones, approximately 80% seen once, with about 1.5% in the top ten. This chain joins TRBV30 and TRBJ2-5; possibly TRBD1 for D (6 bases). The specimen sequenced was memory CD4+ T cells sorted from blood. As for subset: CD45RA-negative fraction. This receptor was obtained from a man between 18 and 29 years old in good health. CDR3 region: CAYNKGVKETQYF. The CDR3 nucleotides are TGTGCCTACAATAAGGGGGTAAAAGAGACCCAGTACTTC.